Listed below are T cell receptor beta chains from one sample, sequenced in a study of T cell changes during pregnancy in multiple sclerosis. Generated by immunoSEQ multiplex PCR, the TCRdb table keeps only in-frame clones and is missing some. The sample includes fewer than 100,000 clones, approximately 94% of them seen just once. The starting material was peripheral blood, obtained after pregnancy. The receptor set was obtained from a female donor in good health, enrolled as a control in a pregnancy study. The CDR3 runs from the conserved cysteine through the conserved F or W. Fields, in order: V gene, clone size, D gene, J gene, CDR3 protein, CDR3 DNA. D genes are given only for firm matches. Not all rows give a size; the values are once, few, many and, for expanded clones, a class.

TRBV7-9,-,TRBD1,TRBJ1-2,CASSLDRGHNYGYTF,TGTGCCAGCAGCTTAGACAGGGGGCATAACTATGGCTACACCTTC
TRBV7-9,-,-,TRBJ1-3,CASSLRPGANSGNTIYF,TGTGCCAGCAGCCTTCGACCAGGGGCGAACTCTGGAAACACCATATATTTT
TRBV9,-,-,TRBJ2-2,CASSVETRVQPYTGELFF,TGTGCCAGCAGCGTAGAGACTAGGGTGCAGCCCTACACCGGGGAGCTGTTTTTT
TRBV7-2,-,TRBD1,TRBJ2-2,CASSVQGALHTGELFF,TGTGCCAGCAGCGTACAGGGGGCGCTTCACACCGGGGAGCTGTTTTTT
TRBV30,-,TRBD2,TRBJ2-5,CAWRRRGSQETQYF,TGTGCCTGGAGGCGGCGGGGGAGCCAAGAGACCCAGTACTTC
TRBV21-1,once,-,TRBJ2-7,CASSKEGMVHEQYF,TGTGCCAGCAGCAAAGAGGGGATGGTCCACGAGCAGTACTTC
TRBV19,-,-,TRBJ2-1,CASSTLRRDSYNEQFF,TGTGCCAGTAGTACCCTCCGGCGGGACTCCTACAATGAGCAGTTCTTC
TRBV28,-,TRBD1,TRBJ1-5,CASSLSGQGGNQPQHF,TGTGCCAGCAGTTTGTCGGGACAGGGAGGCAATCAGCCCCAGCATTTT
TRBV12-5,once,TRBD1,TRBJ2-5,CASGLQGIETQYF,TGTGCTAGTGGTTTACAGGGGATAGAGACCCAGTACTTC
TRBV7-9,once,TRBD1,TRBJ1-5,CASSSGGDRYQPQHF,TGTGCCAGCAGCTCAGGGGGAGACAGGTATCAGCCCCAGCATTTT
TRBV21-1,-,-,TRBJ2-1,CASSKNVKSWAGGTYNEQFF,-
TRBV11-1,-,-,TRBJ1-4,CASSRAGNEKLFF,TGTGCCAGCAGCCGCGCAGGGAATGAAAAACTGTTTTTT
TRBV5-6,-,-,TRBJ1-2,CASSLGAEYGYTF,TGTGCCAGCAGCTTGGGGGCCGAATATGGCTACACCTTC
TRBV4-2,-,-,TRBJ2-5,CASSLDSTNQETQYF,TGTGCCAGCAGCCTAGATAGCACAAACCAAGAGACCCAGTACTTC